The sequence of this T cell receptor beta chain was determined in a study of cytomegalovirus exposure and HLA in healthy donors. Notes on the study in general: TRBV6-2, TRBV6-3 and some other V segments were excluded as indistinguishable. A previous analysis found most TCR beta V segments productive roughly 87% or roughly 30% of the time. When analyzed later, the rates of TCR association showed variation by HLA locus, with DRB1 the most and HLA-C the fewest.

60 Vbeta and 13 Jbeta primers were used in PCR. The table came from immunoSEQ multiplex PCR; TCRdb's copy has only in-frame clones and leaves some out. The repertoire consists of about 62,000 clones, with about 90% occurring once and the leading ten covering roughly 1.5%. This CDR3 has 15 amino acids. The germline CDR1 and CDR2 sequences are MNHNY and SVGAGI (reference sequence). V shed 10 bases and J 4 bases; nucleotides not matched to a gene: 16. Comments on this clone: What it recognizes is unknown.

The chain joins TRBV6-6 to TRBJ2-7, with 7 positions matching TRBD1. The sequenced material came from PBMCs. The origin of this receptor is a man younger than 30 in good health and CMV-seronegative. Here the CDR3 DNA reads TGTGCCACTTACCCAGCCGGGACAGTAATTTACGAGCAGTACTTC. It encodes CATYPAGTVIYEQYF.